This entry lists 26 T cell receptor beta chains sequenced from one sample in a study of blood T cell repertoires in COVID-19. Only in-frame clones appear in the TCRdb table, and some are missing; sequencing was by immunoSEQ multiplex PCR. The repertoire holds some 200,000 clones, 70% to 90% seen once, with roughly a sixth in the top ten. Specimen: peripheral blood. Receptors originate from a man in his forties or fifties with COVID-19, enrolled during active disease.

This clone showed up just once. The chain links TRBV10-2 to TRBJ1-1, with D perhaps TRBD1 (6 bases). V lost 6 bases to trimming and J lost 1 base, with 9 bases between them. The CDR3 has 13 residues. Germline V gene sequence: CDR1 WSHSY, CDR2 SAAADI. This CDR3 is CASRLQGNTEAFF. In DNA form, the CDR3 reads TGCGCCAGCAGGCTACAGGGGAACACTGAAGCTTTCTTT.

In this sample, this clone turned up a few times. The chain employs TRBV2 and TRBJ2-5; the D is unclear. The CDR3 is made up of 14 amino acids. The V end lost 1 base, the J end lost 5 bases, and 11 bases lay between the germline ends. In germline, CDR1 is SNHLY, CDR2 FYNNEI. CDR3 protein: CASSEDGPPETQYF. CDR3 sequence (DNA): TGTGCCAGCAGTGAAGATGGGCCCCCGGAGACCCAGTACTTC.

The chain joins TRBV21-1 to TRBJ1-1; TRBD1 is taken as the D call from the table, unchecked against the DNA. TRBV21-1 is labeled a pseudogene. The CDR3 loop spans 13 amino acids. The CDR3 here is CASNMTVFSEAFF. CDR3 bases: TGTGCCAGCAACATGACAGTTTTTTCTGAAGCTTTCTTT.

This chain uses TRBV27 with TRBJ1-1; the match to TRBD1 covers 8 bases. Unmatched junction bases numbered 3, after V lost 1 base and J lost 5 bases. The CDR3 loop spans 14 amino acids. Germline loops: CDR1 MNHEY, CDR2 SMNVEV (reference sequence). The CDR3 spells CASSLYRGSTEAFF. The CDR3 region has the DNA TGTGCCAGCAGTTTATACAGGGGGAGTACTGAAGCTTTCTTT.

V usage is TRBV12-3 or TRBV12-4 and J usage is TRBJ2-1; TRBD1 matches at 11 bases. The CDR3 has 12 residues. With V trimmed by 8 bases and J by 9 bases, 3 bases remained unmatched. The CDR3 DNA is TGTGCCAGCGGACAGGGGGCACTTGAGCAGTTCTTC. Its translation: CASGQGALEQFF.

This chain joins TRBV7-8 and TRBJ1-6; 7 bases fit TRBD1. J lost 7 bases, V lost 7 bases, and 13 bases had no gene match. This CDR3 has 16 residues. CDR1 and CDR2 from the germline V gene are SGHVS and FQNEAQ. This CDR3 reads CASTSDRLSRNSPLHF. DNA of the CDR3: TGTGCCAGCACCTCGGACAGGCTTAGTAGGAATTCACCCCTCCACTTT.

Notes on this clone: One end of the junction fails to match germline, which may point to a read error. The V call is TRBV7-7, the J call TRBJ2-5; 7 bases line up with TRBD2. Germline-derived CDR1 and CDR2 are SSHAT and FNYEAQ (reference sequence). The CDR3 runs to 14 residues. The CDR3 DNA follows: TGTGCTAGCAGCTTGACTAGCCTTCAAGAGCCCCAGTACTTC. Encoded protein: CASSLTSLQEPQYF.

This chain joins TRBV19 and TRBJ2-2; TRBD1 is a possible D gene (6 bases). Looked up from germline, CDR1 is LNHDA and CDR2 is SQIVND (reference sequence). V was pared by 6 bases and J by 2 bases, with 7 bases between. The CDR3 is made up of 13 amino acids. The CDR3 DNA follows: TGTGCCAGTAGCAGGGGAAACACCGGGGAGCTGTTTTTT. Encoded protein: CASSRGNTGELFF.

The chain uses TRBV7-6 and TRBJ1-1, with 8 nucleotides matching TRBD1. From germline, CDR1 is SGHVS and CDR2 FNYEAQ. This CDR3 has 16 amino acids. V was pared by 5 bases and J by 0 bases, with 8 bases of the junction left unmatched. CDR3 loop: CASSGQGLGLNTEAFF. The CDR3 coding sequence is TGTGCCAGCAGCGGACAGGGACTTGGGTTGAACACTGAAGCTTTCTTT.

The chain combines TRBV7-9 with TRBJ1-2; 12 bases fit TRBD1. The trim removed 3 bases at V and 6 bases at J, leaving 2 bases unmatched. In germline, CDR1 is SEHNR, CDR2 FQNEAQ (reference sequence). The CDR3 has 14 residues. The CDR3 DNA follows: TGTGCCAGCAGCTTGGGACAGGGGGCGAATGGCTACACCTTC. Amino acids: CASSLGQGANGYTF.

The chain is built from TRBV9 and TRBJ1-5; 7 nucleotides align to TRBD1. J gave up 3 bases and V 3 bases, and 3 bases lay outside the gene matches. Germline V gene lookup returns CDR1 SGDLS and CDR2 YYNGEE. CDR3 length equals 14 residues. In DNA form, the CDR3 reads TGTGCCAGCAGCGCCGGGACAGTCAATCAGCCCCAGCATTTT. Amino acid sequence: CASSAGTVNQPQHF.

The CDR3 loop reads CASKAGGTYEQYF. The CDR3 coding sequence is TGTGCCAGCAAGGCAGGGGGAACCTACGAGCAGTACTTC. The J gene is TRBJ2-7, the V gene TRBV7-3; 7 bases line up with TRBD1. V dropped 7 bases and J dropped 2; count of bases not matched to a gene: 5. The CDR3 loop spans 13 amino acids. Germline-derived CDR1 and CDR2 are SGHTA and FQGTGA.

This rearrangement joins TRBV28 to TRBJ1-3; 7 bases line up with TRBD1. With 4 bases clipped from V and 3 bases from J, the junction kept 9 bases outside the gene matches. This CDR3 spans 16 amino acids. Germline assignment: CDR1 MDHEN and CDR2 SYDVKM. CDR3 nucleotide sequence: TGTGCCAGCAGTTACCGACAGGGTCGGGGTGGAAACACCATATATTTT. Translating it yields CASSYRQGRGGNTIYF.

The genes are TRBV29-1 and TRBJ1-1, with 8 bases fitting TRBD1. Per germline, CDR1 SQVTM and CDR2 ANQGSEA. Germline trimming cut 0 bases from V and 11 bases from J; bases unmatched to any gene: 14. This CDR3 comprises 15 residues. The CDR3 sequence: CSVEDRFRQGRHAFF. CDR3 DNA sequence: TGCAGCGTTGAAGATCGGTTTCGACAGGGGCGGCACGCTTTCTTT. The entire variable domain, with the rest obtained from reference TRBV29-1 and TRBJ1-1, is as follows: SAVISQKPSRDICQRGTSLTIQCQVDSQVTMMFWYRQQPGQSLTLIATANQGSEATYESGFVIDKFPISRPNLTFSTLTVSNMSPEDSSIYLCSVEDRFRQGRHAFFGQGTRLTVV.

This clone appeared once. The V and J genes are TRBV9 and TRBJ2-4; perhaps TRBD1 as D (6 bases). This CDR3 is 15 amino acids long. The V and J ends lost 0 bases and 5 bases respectively, with 12 bases between them. Germline V gene lookup returns CDR1 SGDLS and CDR2 YYNGEE. The CDR3 nucleotides read TGTGCCAGCAGCGTAGCTACAGGGTCCCAAAACATTCAGTACTTC. It encodes CASSVATGSQNIQYF.

The chain joins TRBV2 to TRBJ1-4, with D perhaps matching TRBD1 (5 bases). Germline CDR1 SNHLY, CDR2 FYNNEI. Trimming left V 0 bases short and J 7 bases short, with 12 bases between. The length of the CDR3 is 15 residues. CDR3 DNA sequence: TGTGCCAGCAGTGAAGCTCAGGGCGGGGGTGAAAAACTGTTTTTT. Its translation: CASSEAQGGGEKLFF.

The chain is built from TRBV7-2 and TRBJ2-2; 8 bases agree with TRBD1. The V gene's germline CDR1 is SGHTA and CDR2 FQGNSA. The CDR3 is 16 amino acids. The junction had 10 bases not matched to a gene; V was cut back by 5 bases and J by 5 bases. CDR3 coding DNA: TGTGCCAGCAGCCCCCCGGCAGGGGGCTGGACCGGGGAGCTGTTTTTT. It codes for CASSPPAGGWTGELFF.

V and J are TRBV11-3 and TRBJ2-5; a possible D gene is TRBD2 (6 bases). CDR3 length: 18 residues. CDR1 and CDR2 from the germline V gene are SGHNT and YENEEA. Trimming stripped 5 bases from V and 0 bases from J, with 22 bases between. The CDR3 bases are TGTGCCAGCAGCCCCGGGCAGGTCGCTAGCGACCACCAAGAGACCCAGTACTTC. It is translated as CASSPGQVASDHQETQYF.

The J gene is TRBJ1-3, the V gene TRBV19; the D is unclear. CDR3 length: 15 residues. The germline CDR1 and CDR2 sequences are LNHDA and SQIVND (reference sequence). Trimming cost V 5 bases and J 0 bases, with 11 bases left between them. CDR3 nucleotide sequence: TGTGCCAGTAGTCTGGACGGGAGCTCTGGAAACACCATATATTTT. This codes for CASSLDGSSGNTIYF.

The chain joins TRBV4-2 to TRBJ2-2; no definite D call. Germline CDR1 LGHNA, CDR2 YNFKEQ. Trimming shortened V by 3 bases and J by 8 bases, and 7 bases separated the two germline ends. There are 12 residues in the CDR3. The CDR3 loop is CASSHLSGELFF. DNA of the CDR3: TGTGCCAGCAGCCATCTCTCGGGGGAGCTGTTTTTT.

This sequence joins TRBV28 and TRBJ1-5; the D gene is possibly TRBD1 (6 bases). In germline, CDR1 is MDHEN, CDR2 SYDVKM. The length of the CDR3 is 15 residues. Trimming pared 7 bases from V and 7 bases from J, leaving 20 bases between. The CDR3 loop reads CASIPRTEWGQPQHF. In DNA form, the CDR3 reads TGTGCCAGCATCCCGAGGACAGAATGGGGACAGCCCCAGCATTTT. The complete variable domain, with remaining parts taken from reference TRBV28 and TRBJ1-5, reads DVKVTQSSRYLVKRTGEKVFLECVQDMDHENMFWYRQDPGLGLRLIYFSYDVKMKEKGDIPEGYSVSREKKERFSLILESASTNQTSMYLCASIPRTEWGQPQHFGDGTRLSIL.

This CDR3 is CASSPDRATGELFF. CDR3 coding DNA: TGTGCCAGCAGTCCGGACAGGGCCACCGGGGAGCTGTTTTTT. The chain couples TRBV7-9 to TRBJ2-2, with TRBD1 matching over 8 bases. The germline gives CDR1 SEHNR, CDR2 FQNEAQ (reference sequence). CDR3 size: 14 residues. The ends lost 6 bases at V and 4 bases at J; junction bases unmatched: 4.

This CDR3 is CASRLGGLSEQYF. CDR3 DNA sequence: TGTGCCAGCCGCTTGGGGGGGCTGAGCGAGCAGTACTTC. The chain carries TRBV12-3 or TRBV12-4 and TRBJ2-7, with D perhaps TRBD2 (7 bases). The V and J ends lost 8 bases and 6 bases respectively, with 17 bases between them. The CDR3 loop spans 13 amino acids.

V and J are TRBV5-8 and TRBJ1-4, with no clear D. CDR3 size: 18 residues. Germline assignment: CDR1 SGHTS and CDR2 YDEGEE. Trimming took off 2 bases at V and 3 bases at J, with 20 bases between the two ends. The CDR3 nucleotides are TGTGCCAGCAGCTTCCATTGGGCCCCCAGGACTTCTAATGAAAAACTGTTTTTT. Amino acid sequence: CASSFHWAPRTSNEKLFF.

The V call is TRBV9, the J call TRBJ1-1, with 8 bases fitting TRBD1. V was clipped by 4 bases and J by 4 bases; unmatched bases: 3. There are 13 residues in the CDR3. The germline V gene encodes CDR1 SGDLS and CDR2 YYNGEE. CDR3 in DNA: TGTGCCAGCAGCTTGACAGGGGCCACTGAAGCTTTCTTT. This translates into CASSLTGATEAFF.

This chain joins TRBV27 and TRBJ1-1, with D unclear. Germline-derived CDR1 and CDR2 are MNHEY and SMNVEV (reference sequence). This CDR3 spans 13 amino acids. The ends were cut back, 6 bases at V and 7 bases at J, with 15 bases in the middle. The CDR3 here is CASSQALGLEAFF. The DNA for the CDR3 is TGTGCCAGCAGCCAGGCCCTCGGACTTGAAGCTTTCTTT.